This entry is about one T cell receptor (beta chain). The record originates from a study of shared clonotypes between healthy human individuals. Clones were sequenced by immunoSEQ multiplex PCR, and TCRdb holds only the in-frame ones, with some missing. The table records 1,500,000 or so clones, around 97% of them present only once. Sequenced sample: naive CD4+ T cells sorted from blood. The subset is: CD45RA+ positively selected. The TCR sequence derives from a young man in good health.

The CDR3 DNA follows: TGTGCCAGCAGTCCGACTAGCGGGATGACCTACAATGAGCAGTTCTTC. The encoded protein is CASSPTSGMTYNEQFF. This rearrangement joins TRBV7-8 to TRBJ2-1, with 11 bases identical to TRBD2. The ends lost 6 bases at V and 2 bases at J; junction bases unmatched: 6. Germline CDR1 and CDR2: SGHVS and FQNEAQ. The CDR3 contains 16 residues.